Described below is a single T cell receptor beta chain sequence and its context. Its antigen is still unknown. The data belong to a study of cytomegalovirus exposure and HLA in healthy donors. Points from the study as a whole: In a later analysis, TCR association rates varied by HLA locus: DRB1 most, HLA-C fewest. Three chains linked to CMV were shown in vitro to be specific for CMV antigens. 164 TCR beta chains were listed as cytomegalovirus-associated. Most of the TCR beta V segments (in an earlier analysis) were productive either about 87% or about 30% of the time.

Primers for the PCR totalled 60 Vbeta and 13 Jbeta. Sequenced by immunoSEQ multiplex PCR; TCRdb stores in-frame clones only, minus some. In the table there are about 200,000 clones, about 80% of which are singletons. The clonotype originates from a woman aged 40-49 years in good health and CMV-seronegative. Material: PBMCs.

The CDR3 spells CASSLVGSWANVLTF. The CDR3 region has the DNA TGTGCCAGCAGCTTAGTGGGCAGCTGGGCCAACGTCCTGACTTTC. The J gene is TRBJ2-6, the V gene TRBV7-2; D call uncertain. The CDR3 has 15 residues. Germline V CDR1 and CDR2: SGHTA, FQGNSA. V lost 1 base and J lost 5, with 9 bases in between.